Below, 32 T cell receptor beta chains from the same sample are listed, as sequenced in a study of somatic mutations in cytotoxic T cells in rheumatoid arthritis. Assay: immunoSEQ multiplex PCR; the TCRdb copy retains only in-frame clones and omits some. The data show 14,000 or so clones, over 70% seen once. The sequenced sample was CD8+ T cells sorted from blood. The source of these receptors is an adult with rheumatoid arthritis.

The chain is built from TRBV4-1 and TRBJ2-1; no definite D call. The germline gives CDR1 MGHRA, CDR2 YSYEKL. The germline V and J ends were trimmed by 2 bases and 1 base, with 15 bases remaining between them. CDR3 size: 17 residues. CDR3 nucleotides: TGCGCCAGCAGCCAACCAATAAAAACGGGTTCCTACAATGAGCAGTTCTTC. It translates to CASSQPIKTGSYNEQFF.

V is TRBV10-3 and J is TRBJ1-6, with D hard to call. The CDR3 is made up of 14 amino acids. Germline CDR1 reads ENHRY; CDR2 reads SYGVKD. The V end lost 2 bases, the J end lost 9 bases, and 11 bases lay between the germline ends. The CDR3 DNA sequence: TGTGCCATCAGTGAGACGGCCGTTGGTTCACCCCTCCACTTT. Translation gives CAISETAVGSPLHF.

The chain joins TRBV5-1 to TRBJ1-1; D is unclear. With 2 bases removed from V and 5 bases from J, the gap between germline ends came to 13 bases. The CDR3 sequence is 14 residues long. Germline-derived CDR1 and CDR2 are SGHRS and YFSETQ. The CDR3 sequence is CASSLGRLDTEAFF. In nucleotides, the CDR3 is TGCGCCAGCAGCTTAGGACGGCTGGATACTGAAGCTTTCTTT. Full variable domain (missing parts from reference TRBV5-1 and TRBJ1-1): KAGVTQTPRYLIKTRGQQVTLSCSPISGHRSVSWYQQTPGQGLQFLFEYFSETQRNKGNFPGRFSGRQFSNSRSEMNVSTLELGDSALYLCASSLGRLDTEAFFGQGTRLTVV.

The rearrangement joins TRBV6-1 to TRBJ1-5; the D gene is possibly TRBD1 (6 bases). The V and J ends lost 1 base and 0 bases respectively, with 7 bases between them. The germline gives CDR1 MNHNS, CDR2 SASEGT. The CDR3 length is 15 residues. The CDR3 DNA reads as TGTGCCAGCAGTGAAGTGGACAGTAGCAATCAGCCCCAGCATTTT. The encoded protein is CASSEVDSSNQPQHF.

This clone has only one observation. The chain recombines TRBV4-2 with TRBJ1-5, with a possible D match to TRBD1 (6 bases). Trimming removed 4 bases from V and 2 bases from J, with 12 bases in between. CDR1 is LGHNA and CDR2 is YNFKEQ in the germline V gene. The CDR3 is 15 residues long. The CDR3 nucleotides are TGTGCCAGCAGCCGCGTCCCAGGGGGCAATCAGCCCCAGCATTTT. This encodes CASSRVPGGNQPQHF.

This chain links TRBV15 with TRBJ2-4; TRBD2 matches at 8 bases. After removal of 3 bases from V and 0 bases from J, the junction contained 10 bases not matched to a gene. The CDR3 spans 18 residues. Germline assignment: CDR1 LNHNV and CDR2 YYDKDF (reference sequence). DNA for the CDR3: TGTGCCACCAGCAGGGGAAGATCGGCGGGGGGAGCCAAAAACATTCAGTACTTC. Translating gives CATSRGRSAGGAKNIQYF.

The chain employs TRBV29-1 and TRBJ1-2; D is perhaps TRBD1 (5 bases). The germline CDR1 and CDR2 sequences are SQVTM and ANQGSEA. CDR3 length: 13 amino acids. The V end was cut by 4 bases, the J end by 8 bases, with 17 bases between. This chain's CDR3 is CSVVAGTPAGYTF. CDR3 nucleotide sequence: TGCAGCGTTGTCGCCGGGACGCCGGCCGGCTACACCTTC.

This clone was detected only once. V and J are TRBV5-1 and TRBJ2-3; 8 bases fit TRBD1. This CDR3 has 15 amino acids. J was trimmed by 4 bases and V by 4 bases; bases with no gene match: 8. CDR1 is SGHRS, CDR2 YFSETQ, per germline. The CDR3 DNA sequence: TGCGCCAGCAGCCCCGGACAGGGTCGCGCAGATACGCAGTATTTT. Its protein product is CASSPGQGRADTQYF.

This chain links TRBV10-1 with TRBJ2-2; no clear D gene. The CDR3 contains 16 residues. The V end lost 0 bases, the J end lost 0 bases, and 8 bases lay between the germline ends. Germline assignment: CDR1 WNHNN and CDR2 SYGVQD (reference sequence). CDR3 coding DNA: TGCGCCAGCAGTGAGTCGATTACTACGAACACCGGGGAGCTGTTTTTT. It yields the protein CASSESITTNTGELFF.

This chain connects TRBV19 to TRBJ1-5; possible D gene TRBD1, 5 bases. Germline CDR1 and CDR2: LNHDA and SQIVND (reference sequence). This CDR3 has 15 amino acids. The V end was cut by 6 bases, the J end by 5 bases, with 17 bases between. CDR3 residues: CASRLEGRPDQPQHF. In nucleotides, the CDR3 is TGTGCCAGTAGATTGGAGGGGCGGCCTGATCAGCCCCAGCATTTT. Filled out from reference TRBV19 and TRBJ1-5, the complete variable domain reads DGGITQSPKYLFRKEGQNVTLSCEQNLNHDAMYWYRQDPGQGLRLIYYSQIVNDFQKGDIAEGYSVSREKKESFPLTVTSAQKNPTAFYLCASRLEGRPDQPQHFGDGTRLSIL.

V and J are TRBV6-5 and TRBJ2-1; D possibly corresponds to TRBD2 (5 bases). The CDR3 is made up of 14 amino acids. From germline, CDR1 is MNHEY and CDR2 SVGAGI. Trimming left V 5 bases short and J 3 bases short, with 11 bases between. CDR3 loop: CASSTAEGYNEQFF. The DNA for the CDR3 is TGTGCCAGCAGTACGGCAGAGGGCTACAATGAGCAGTTCTTC.

This clone was found a few times. The V gene is TRBV6-5, the J gene TRBJ1-2; 7 positions agree with TRBD1. Trimming cost V 6 bases and J 5 bases; bases outside gene matches: 3. CDR1 MNHEY and CDR2 SVGAGI come from the germline V gene. This CDR3 spans 12 amino acids. The CDR3 sequence: CASSLTGYGYTF. CDR3 nucleotides: TGTGCCAGCAGCCTGACAGGGTATGGCTACACCTTC.

V gene TRBV5-3 combines with J gene TRBJ2-5; D is tentatively TRBD1 or TRBD2 (5 bases each). TRBV5-3 is an open reading frame whose function is uncertain. The germline V and J ends were trimmed by 1 base and 2 bases, with 18 bases remaining between them. The CDR3 sequence is 17 residues long. The CDR3 DNA reads as TGTGCCAGAAGCTTGAGGGGAGATTTATTATATCAAGAGACCCAGTACTTC. Amino acid sequence: CARSLRGDLLYQETQYF.

This chain links TRBV10-3 with TRBJ2-7; D call uncertain. The germline V and J ends were trimmed by 0 bases and 5 bases, with 8 bases remaining between them. This CDR3 comprises 13 residues. Germline CDR1 is ENHRY and CDR2 is SYGVKD. This chain's CDR3 is CAISESLRNEQYF. The CDR3 DNA sequence: TGTGCCATCAGTGAGTCCCTCCGGAACGAGCAGTACTTC.

The chain uses TRBV9 and TRBJ1-2, with 7 bases fitting TRBD1. Unmatched junction bases numbered 8, after V lost 4 bases and J lost 8 bases. Germline V gene sequence: CDR1 SGDLS, CDR2 YYNGEE. The CDR3 runs to 13 residues. CDR3 residues: CASSPGGVAGYTF. The CDR3 region has the DNA TGTGCCAGCAGCCCAGGGGGGGTTGCAGGCTACACCTTC.

This clone appeared a single time. CDR3 nucleotides: TGTGCCAGCAGTAAGGTAACCAGCTACGAGCAGTACGTC. Translating it yields CASSKVTSYEQYV. This chain uses TRBV28 with TRBJ2-7, with D unresolved. The CDR3 runs to 13 residues. The germline V gene has CDR1 MDHEN and CDR2 SYDVKM. V was shortened by 5 bases and J by 3 bases, with 11 bases between the two germline ends.

The chain employs TRBV28 and TRBJ2-1, with 7 bases fitting TRBD2. CDR1 MDHEN and CDR2 SYDVKM come from the germline V gene. This CDR3 comprises 13 residues. V lost 5 bases and J lost 10; bases outside the gene matches: 8. For the CDR3, the DNA is TGTGCCAGCAGTCCCCCCCCGGGACTAGAGCAGTTCTTC. Encoded protein: CASSPPPGLEQFF. Supplemented by reference TRBV28 and TRBJ2-1, the full variable domain reads DVKVTQSSRYLVKRTGEKVFLECVQDMDHENMFWYRQDPGLGLRLIYFSYDVKMKEKGDIPEGYSVSREKKERFSLILESASTNQTSMYLCASSPPPGLEQFFGPGTRLTVL.

This rearrangement joins TRBV19 to TRBJ1-6; 10 positions match TRBD1. Germline values: CDR1 LNHDA, CDR2 SQIVND (reference sequence). The CDR3 spans 13 residues. The chain's CDR3 is CAVEWTGGSPLHF. For the CDR3, the DNA is TGTGCAGTAGAGTGGACAGGGGGTTCACCCCTCCACTTT.

The gene calls are TRBV10-2 and TRBJ2-7; D might be TRBD1 or TRBD2, each matching 5 bases. The length of the CDR3 is 14 residues. CDR1 WSHSY and CDR2 SAAADI come from the germline V gene. V was clipped by 3 bases and J by 2 bases, with 11 bases between them. CDR3 coding DNA: TGCGCCAGCAGTGATAAGGGACCCACCTACGAGCAGTACGTC. This codes for CASSDKGPTYEQYV.

The chain employs TRBV2 and TRBJ2-1; D ambiguous. CDR1 SNHLY and CDR2 FYNNEI come from the germline V gene. The V and J ends lost 4 bases and 0 bases respectively, with 16 bases between them. The CDR3 extends over 17 amino acids. CDR3 coding DNA: TGTGCCAGCAGTGTCCAACGGACGGAAAGCTCCTACAATGAGCAGTTCTTC. The encoded protein is CASSVQRTESSYNEQFF.

In this sample, this clone turned up a few times. The chain has TRBV29-1 and TRBJ2-3; D gene unclear. Germline values: CDR1 SQVTM, CDR2 ANQGSEA. The V gene lost 5 bases and the J gene lost 2 bases, with 11 bases spanning the gap. The CDR3 runs 13 residues. In DNA, the CDR3 is TGCAGCGTTAGGAAGGGCTTCACAGATACGCAGTATTTT. Its protein product is CSVRKGFTDTQYF.

J is TRBJ1-4 and V is TRBV10-3; possible D gene TRBD1, 5 bases. V lost 3 bases, J lost 6 bases, and 14 bases lay in between. This CDR3 has 15 amino acids. Germline-derived CDR1 and CDR2 are ENHRY and SYGVKD. For the CDR3, the DNA is TGTGCCATCAGTGACCCGGGACGAGTTGATGAAAAACTGTTTTTT. It translates to CAISDPGRVDEKLFF.

The chain recombines TRBV9 with TRBJ1-1; D ambiguous. The CDR3 runs 15 residues. Trimming took off 0 bases at V and 1 base at J, with 10 bases between the two ends. Germline loops: CDR1 SGDLS, CDR2 YYNGEE. CDR3 sequence (DNA): TGTGCCAGCAGCGTAGGAGTGGGCTCGAACACTGAAGCTTTCTTT. Its translation: CASSVGVGSNTEAFF.

The CDR3 bases are TGTGCCAGCAGTGTACGACAAGAGACCCAGTACTTC. Translation: CASSVRQETQYF. The V and J genes are TRBV2 and TRBJ2-5; no clear D. The germline V gene has CDR1 SNHLY and CDR2 FYNNEI. The V end lost 4 bases, the J end lost 2 bases, and 5 bases lay between the germline ends. CDR3 length equals 12 residues.

The V gene is TRBV28, the J gene TRBJ1-4, with a tentative D call TRBD1 (5 bases). Between the trimmed V and J ends, which lost 5 bases and 4 bases, there was a span of 11 bases. This CDR3 is 14 amino acids long. The germline V gene has CDR1 MDHEN and CDR2 SYDVKM. CDR3 in DNA: TGTGCCAGCAGTACCGGGACCCTTAATGAAAAACTGTTTTTT. Protein sequence: CASSTGTLNEKLFF.

This clone is labeled as medium-sized (0.01 to 0.1%). V gene TRBV2 combines with J gene TRBJ2-3, with 7 bases aligning to TRBD2. Germline V lookup: CDR1 SNHLY, CDR2 FYNNEI. CDR3 length: 15 amino acids. V shed 8 bases and J 3 bases; nucleotides not matched to a gene: 11. The chain's CDR3 is CASGSIMGGTDTQYF. CDR3 DNA sequence: TGTGCCAGCGGATCTATCATGGGGGGGACAGATACGCAGTATTTT.

This clone was counted a single time. The V call is TRBV2, the J call TRBJ1-3, with a tentative D call TRBD1 (6 bases). This CDR3 is 14 amino acids long. Germline V gene data show CDR1 as SNHLY and CDR2 as FYNNEI. The ends were cut back, 7 bases at V and 2 bases at J, with 12 bases in the middle. This CDR3 is CASTGARAGNTIYF. CDR3 nucleotide sequence: TGTGCCAGCACAGGGGCCCGGGCTGGAAACACCATATATTTT.

This chain connects TRBV19 to TRBJ1-1; D unclear. This CDR3 is 13 amino acids long. V lost 7 bases and J lost 1, with 10 bases in between. Germline CDR1 is LNHDA and CDR2 is SQIVND (reference sequence). In nucleotides, the CDR3 is TGTGCCAGTACCTGGCGGGGGAACACTGAAGCTTTCTTT. This codes for CASTWRGNTEAFF.

This sequence joins TRBV27 and TRBJ1-2; the D gene is possibly TRBD1 (6 bases). CDR1 and CDR2 from the germline V gene are MNHEY and SMNVEV (reference sequence). CDR3 length: 12 amino acids. V was cut by 6 bases and J by 4 bases, with 9 bases left in between. In nucleotides, the CDR3 is TGTGCCAGCAGCAGGGGAGGCTATGGCTACACCTTC. This sequence encodes CASSRGGYGYTF.

The V and J genes are TRBV13 and TRBJ2-3; a possible D gene is TRBD2 (6 bases). CDR1 and CDR2 from the germline V gene are PRHDT and FYEKMQ (reference sequence). Between the trimmed V and J ends, which lost 5 bases and 2 bases, there was a span of 11 bases. The CDR3 has 14 amino acids. CDR3 loop: CASSPGLPTDTQYF. The CDR3 bases are TGTGCCAGCAGCCCGGGACTTCCCACAGATACGCAGTATTTT. Looking up the rest from reference TRBV13 and TRBJ2-3 gives the full variable domain: AAGVIQSPRHLIKEKRETATLKCYPIPRHDTVYWYQQGPGQDPQFLISFYEKMQSDKGSIPDRFSAQQFSDYHSELNMSSLELGDSALYFCASSPGLPTDTQYFGPGTRLTVL.

This clone was detected only once. The J gene is TRBJ1-1, the V gene TRBV5-1; TRBD1 is a possible D gene (5 bases). The CDR3 spans 15 residues. The germline gives CDR1 SGHRS, CDR2 YFSETQ. The germline V and J ends were trimmed by 6 bases and 3 bases, with 18 bases remaining between them. The chain's CDR3 is CASTDSMGEDTEAFF. CDR3 nucleotide sequence: TGCGCCAGCACCGACTCTATGGGGGAGGACACTGAAGCTTTCTTT.

J is TRBJ2-5 and V is TRBV6-6; tentative D call: TRBD1 (5 bases). The DNA end is more similar to TRBJ2-7, so the J call may be wrong. This CDR3 is built from 14 residues. In germline, CDR1 is MNHNY, CDR2 SVGAGI (reference sequence). For the CDR3, the DNA is TGTGCCAGCATTCGGACACCACGCACCTACGAGCAGTACTTC. It codes for CASIRTPRTYEQYF.